Listed below are T cell receptor beta chains from one sample, sequenced in a study of T cells in Graves' hyperthyroidism and ophthalmopathy. TCRdb fed the multiplex PCR reads into MiXCR, producing one record per CDR3 protein. The sample has around 580,000 distinct CDR3 sequences, 46% seen once. Sequenced material: peripheral blood or thyroid tissue (not recorded which). These receptors were taken from a woman under 30 with Graves' hyperthyroidism. Each CDR3 is given with its conserved first and last residue. A D gene is named only where the DNA matches it firmly. Only part of the rows carry a size: once, few, many, or a class if the clone is expanded.

j_gene	abundance	v_gene	d_gene	CDR3aa	CDR3nt
TRBJ1-3	many	TRBV10-3	TRBD1	CAISEPGTGIGNTIYF	TGTGCCATCAGTGAGCCGGGGACAGGCATTGGAAACACCATATATTTT
TRBJ2-7	few	TRBV12-3/TRBV12-4	TRBD2	CASSPGGGTTYEQYF	TGTGCCAGCAGTCCCGGGGGGGGGACAACCTACGAGCAGTACTTC
TRBJ2-5	NA	TRBV20-1	TRBD1	CSAREWTGEETQYF	TGCAGTGCTAGAGAGTGGACAGGGGAGGAGACCCAGTACTTC
TRBJ2-7	few	TRBV6-5	TRBD2	CASSLILAGTPYEQYF	TGTGCCAGCAGTTTAATCCTAGCGGGAACTCCTTACGAGCAGTACTTC
TRBJ2-7	many	TRBV5-6	NA	CASSLVAVHEQYF	TGTGCCAGCAGCTTGGTAGCAGTCCACGAGCAGTACTTC
TRBJ1-1	NA	TRBV15	NA	CATSSPRGGTEAFF	TGTGCCACCAGCTCCCCTCGGGGGGGAACTGAAGCTTTCTTT
TRBJ2-2	many	TRBV24-1	TRBD1	CATSATGSGELFF	TGTGCCACCAGTGCGACAGGGTCCGGGGAGCTGTTTTTT
TRBJ1-6	many	TRBV6-5	NA	CASSYSTTSPLHF	TGTGCCAGCAGTTACTCGACTACTTCACCCCTCCACTTT
TRBJ1-1	many	TRBV2	NA	CASSGDLGGSEAFF	TGTGCCAGCAGTGGTGATCTGGGCGGGTCTGAAGCTTTCTTT
TRBJ2-7	NA	TRBV29-1	TRBD1	CSVRTGESYEQYF	TGCAGCGTGCGGACAGGGGAGTCCTACGAGCAGTACTTC
TRBJ1-5	few	TRBV7-3	NA	CASSLNMRSRFHSNQPQHF	TGTGCCAGCAGCTTAAACATGAGGTCGAGGTTCCATAGCAATCAGCCCCAGCATTTT
TRBJ1-6	many	TRBV5-6	TRBD1	CASSGIGTGGSPLHF	TGTGCCAGCAGCGGGATTGGGACAGGAGGTTCACCCCTCCACTTT
TRBJ2-1	few	TRBV11-3	TRBD2	CASSTSGGLFF	TGTGCCAGCAGCACTAGCGGAGGCCTGTTCTTC
TRBJ1-2	NA	TRBV12-3/TRBV12-4	TRBD1	CASSLQQGAGYTF	TGTGCCAGCAGTTTACAACAGGGGGCGGGCTACACCTTC
TRBJ1-5	many	TRBV2	NA	CASRREGGGGQPQHF	TGTGCCAGCAGGAGGGAGGGAGGCGGGGGTCAGCCCCAGCATTTT
TRBJ2-2	many	TRBV9	TRBD2	CASSDWTSGTGELFF	TGTGCCAGCAGCGACTGGACTAGCGGAACCGGGGAGCTGTTTTTT
TRBJ2-6	NA	TRBV12-3/TRBV12-4	NA	CASRTSTGANVLTF	TGTGCCAGCAGAACTTCGACAGGGGCCAACGTCCTGACTTTC
TRBJ1-1	NA	TRBV3-1	NA	CASSQESGRSEAFF	TGTGCCAGCAGCCAAGAATCGGGGAGGTCTGAAGCTTTCTTT
TRBJ2-5	NA	TRBV15	NA	CATSSDRDARGGTQYF	TGTGCCACCAGCAGTGACAGAGACGCGCGGGGAGGGACCCAGTACTTC
TRBJ2-5	NA	TRBV2	NA	CASSEYSMETQYF	TGTGCCAGCAGTGAGTATAGTATGGAGACCCAGTACTTC
TRBJ2-5	many	TRBV5-1	TRBD2	CASSFSGIQETQYF	TGCGCCAGCAGCTTCAGCGGGATTCAAGAGACCCAGTACTTC
TRBJ2-7	NA	TRBV15	TRBD1	CATSSQDRGSYEQYF	TGTGCCACCAGCTCCCAAGACAGGGGGTCCTACGAGCAGTACTTC
TRBJ1-3	many	TRBV7-2	TRBD1	CASSLGQGRGNTIYF	TGTGCCAGCAGCCTCGGACAGGGCCGGGGAAACACCATATATTTT
TRBJ1-1	NA	TRBV20-1	NA	CSTPHGEVRAFF	TGCAGTACCCCACATGGGGAGGTGAGAGCTTTCTTT
TRBJ2-7	few	TRBV27	NA	CASRGTFYEQYF	TGTGCCAGCAGGGGGACCTTCTACGAGCAGTACTTC
TRBJ2-7	NA	TRBV10-1	NA	CASSESKAQGSYEQYF	TGCGCCAGCAGTGAGTCGAAGGCCCAGGGCTCCTACGAGCAGTACTTC
TRBJ2-2	few	TRBV10-3	NA	CAISDGTGELFF	TGTGCCATCAGTGATGGGACAGGGGAGCTGTTTTTT
TRBJ1-2	once	TRBV2	NA	CAISPTGIYGYTF	TGTGCCATCAGCCCTACAGGCATCTATGGCTACACCTTC
TRBJ1-5	few	TRBV7-6	TRBD1	CASSPGTGNGDQPQHF	TGTGCCAGCAGCCCCGGGACAGGGAATGGTGATCAGCCCCAGCATTTT
TRBJ1-2	many	TRBV6-2/TRBV6-3	NA	CASSYSSGSYGYTF	TGTGCCAGCAGTTACTCGAGCGGGTCCTATGGCTACACCTTC
TRBJ2-7	NA	TRBV20-1	TRBD2	CSARTGTSGTHYEQYF	TGCAGTGCTAGAACCGGGACTAGCGGGACCCACTACGAGCAGTACTTC
TRBJ1-1	NA	TRBV12-3/TRBV12-4	TRBD1	CASSRTGTGSEAFF	TGTGCCAGCAGCCGCACCGGGACAGGATCTGAAGCTTTCTTT
TRBJ1-5	NA	TRBV11-2	NA	CASSLVGIDQPQHF	TGTGCCAGCAGCTTAGTTGGGATAGATCAGCCCCAGCATTTT
TRBJ2-5	many	TRBV7-3	TRBD1	CASSLAGQGQETQYF	TGTGCCAGCAGCTTGGCGGGACAGGGGCAAGAGACCCAGTACTTC
TRBJ2-5	NA	TRBV20-1	TRBD1	CSARRSGGLETQYF	TGCAGTGCTAGAAGGTCAGGGGGTCTCGAGACCCAGTACTTC